The sequence of this T cell receptor (beta chain) was determined in a study of blood T cells in healthy people across ages. Study background: In model experiments, template switching was able to capture about one barcoded beta molecule for every two T cells that were present. Study outcomes and limitations: Observed TCR beta diversity showed a strong correlation with the percentage of naive T cells as measured by flow cytometry.

As for this clonotype: Its antigen is as yet unknown.

Sample-barcoded 5' priming and a J-beta primer mix drove a second PCR of about 6 to 12 cycles. In TCRdb, the 5' RACE reads were re-called with MiXCR into one record per CDR3 protein. The sample contains roughly 2 million distinct CDR3 sequences, around half of which appear only once. The germline CDR1 and CDR2 sequences are SQVTM and ANQGSEA. The CDR3 runs to 12 residues. V lost 5 bases and J 5 bases, leaving 9 bases between the germline ends. The source is a woman in her thirties or forties in good health. The chain carries TRBV29-1 and TRBJ2-2; D gene uncertain. The material sequenced was blood. The CDR3 coding sequence is TGCAGCGTTCGCCCGCGGACCGGGGAGCTGTTTTTT. It yields the protein CSVRPRTGELFF.